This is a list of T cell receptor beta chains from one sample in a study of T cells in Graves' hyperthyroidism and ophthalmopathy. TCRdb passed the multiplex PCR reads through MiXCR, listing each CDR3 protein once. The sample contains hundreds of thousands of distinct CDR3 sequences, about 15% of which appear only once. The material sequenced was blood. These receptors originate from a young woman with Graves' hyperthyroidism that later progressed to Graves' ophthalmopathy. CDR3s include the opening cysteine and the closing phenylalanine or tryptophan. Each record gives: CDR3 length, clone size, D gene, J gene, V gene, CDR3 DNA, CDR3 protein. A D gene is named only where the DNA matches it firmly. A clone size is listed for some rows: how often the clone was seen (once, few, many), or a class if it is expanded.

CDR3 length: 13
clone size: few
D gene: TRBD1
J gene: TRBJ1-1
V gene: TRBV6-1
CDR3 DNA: TGTGCCAGCAGACGGGACAGAGGACTTGAAGCTTTCTTT
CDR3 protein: CASRRDRGLEAFF

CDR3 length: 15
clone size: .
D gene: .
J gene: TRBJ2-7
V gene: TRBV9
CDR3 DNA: TGTGCCAGCAGCGCCCGTCTTGGGTCCGCCTACGAGCAGTACTTC
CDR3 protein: CASSARLGSAYEQYF

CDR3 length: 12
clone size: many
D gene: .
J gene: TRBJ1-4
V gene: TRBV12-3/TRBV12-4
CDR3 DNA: TGTGCCAGCAGTCTAAACAGGGAAAAACTGTTTTTT
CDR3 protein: CASSLNREKLFF

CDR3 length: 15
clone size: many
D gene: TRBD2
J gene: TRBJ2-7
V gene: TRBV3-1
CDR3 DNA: TGTGCCAGCAGCCTTACTAGCGGGAGGATCGGCGAGCAGTACTTC
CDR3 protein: CASSLTSGRIGEQYF

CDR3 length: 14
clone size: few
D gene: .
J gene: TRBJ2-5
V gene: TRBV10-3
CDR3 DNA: TGTGCCATCAGTGAGGCGGATATCCAAGAGACCCAGTACTTC
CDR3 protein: CAISEADIQETQYF

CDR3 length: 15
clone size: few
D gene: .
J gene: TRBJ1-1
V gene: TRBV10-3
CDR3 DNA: TGTGCCATCAGTGCCTCTGAGAGGTGGGGGACTGAAGCTTTCTTT
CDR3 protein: CAISASERWGTEAFF

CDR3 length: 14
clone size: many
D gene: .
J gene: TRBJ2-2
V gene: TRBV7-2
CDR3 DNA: TGTGCCAGCAGCTACATCCTGGGCACCGGGGAGCTGTTTTTT
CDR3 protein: CASSYILGTGELFF

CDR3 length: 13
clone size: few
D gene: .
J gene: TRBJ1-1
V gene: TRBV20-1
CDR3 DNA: TGCAGTGCTCGAGGAGTGGGAGGGAAGGTGGCTTTCTTT
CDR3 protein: CSARGVGGKVAFF

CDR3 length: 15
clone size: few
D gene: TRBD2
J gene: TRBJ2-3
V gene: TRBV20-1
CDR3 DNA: TGCAGTGCTCCCGGGACTAGCGGGGCTCAATATACGCAGTATTTT
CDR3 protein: CSAPGTSGAQYTQYF

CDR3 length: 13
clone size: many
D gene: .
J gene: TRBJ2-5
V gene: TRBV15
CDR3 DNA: TGTGCCACCAGCAGAGACCTCACGGAGACCCAGTACTTC
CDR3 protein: CATSRDLTETQYF

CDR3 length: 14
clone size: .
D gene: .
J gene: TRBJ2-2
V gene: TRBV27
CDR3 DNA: TGTGCCAGCAGTTTAAACAGGGTCACCGGGGAGCTGTTTTTT
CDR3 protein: CASSLNRVTGELFF

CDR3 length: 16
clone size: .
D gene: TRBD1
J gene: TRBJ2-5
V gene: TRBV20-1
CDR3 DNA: TGCAGTGCGAGGGACAGGGCCGAGTCCCTCCAAGAGACCCAGTACTTC
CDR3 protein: CSARDRAESLQETQYF

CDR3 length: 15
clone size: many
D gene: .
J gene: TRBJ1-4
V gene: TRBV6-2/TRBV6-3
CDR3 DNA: TGTGCCAGCAGTTACAAGCGAACCACGAATGAAAAACTGTTTTTT
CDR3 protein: CASSYKRTTNEKLFF

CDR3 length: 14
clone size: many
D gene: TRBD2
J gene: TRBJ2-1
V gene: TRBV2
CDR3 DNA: TGTGCCAGCAGTGAAAGCGGGGCCTACAATGAGCAGTTCTTC
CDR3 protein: CASSESGAYNEQFF

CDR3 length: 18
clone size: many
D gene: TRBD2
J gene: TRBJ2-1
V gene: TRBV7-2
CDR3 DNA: TGTGCCAGCAGCTCTCGCCCAGGGACTAGCGGGACCAACAATGAGCAGTTCTTC
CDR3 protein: CASSSRPGTSGTNNEQFF

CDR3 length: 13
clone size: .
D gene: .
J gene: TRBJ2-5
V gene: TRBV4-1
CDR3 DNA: TGCGCCAGCAGCTCCCAAGTGCTGGAGACCCAGTACTTC
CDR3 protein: CASSSQVLETQYF

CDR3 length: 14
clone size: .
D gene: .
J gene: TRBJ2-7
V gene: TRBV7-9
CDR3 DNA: TGTGCCAGCAGCTTAGATGCCGGCAGCTACGAGCAGTACTTC
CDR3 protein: CASSLDAGSYEQYF

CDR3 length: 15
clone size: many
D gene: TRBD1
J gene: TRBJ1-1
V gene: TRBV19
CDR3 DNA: TGTGCCAGTACCCTCACGGGGACAGGGGGCACTGAAGCTTTCTTT
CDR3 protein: CASTLTGTGGTEAFF

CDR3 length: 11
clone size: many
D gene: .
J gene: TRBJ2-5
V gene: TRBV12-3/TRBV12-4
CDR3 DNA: TGTGCCAGCAGCTCTGGGGAGACCCAGTACTTC
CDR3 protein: CASSSGETQYF

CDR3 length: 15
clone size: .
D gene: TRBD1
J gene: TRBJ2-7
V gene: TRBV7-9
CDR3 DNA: TGTGCCAGCAGTCCGACCGGGACAGGGTACTACGAGCAGTACTTC
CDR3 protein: CASSPTGTGYYEQYF

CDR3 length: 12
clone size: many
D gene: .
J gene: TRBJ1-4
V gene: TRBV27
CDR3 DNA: TGTGCCAGCAGTTTATATGGAGAAAAACTGTTTTTT
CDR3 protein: CASSLYGEKLFF

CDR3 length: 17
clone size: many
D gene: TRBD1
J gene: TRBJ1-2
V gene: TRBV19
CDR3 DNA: TGTGCCAGTAGTATAGATCCACTGACAGGGGCGGCAAATGGCTACACCTTC
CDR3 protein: CASSIDPLTGAANGYTF

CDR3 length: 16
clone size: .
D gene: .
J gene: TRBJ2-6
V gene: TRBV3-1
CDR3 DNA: TGTGCCAGCAGCCACCAATGGGGCTCTGGGGCCAACGTCCTGACTTTC
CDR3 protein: CASSHQWGSGANVLTF

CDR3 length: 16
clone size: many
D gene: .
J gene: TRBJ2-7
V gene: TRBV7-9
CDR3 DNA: TGTGCCAGCAGCTTAGGAAGACCGGGTTGGACAACCGAGCAGTACTTC
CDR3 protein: CASSLGRPGWTTEQYF

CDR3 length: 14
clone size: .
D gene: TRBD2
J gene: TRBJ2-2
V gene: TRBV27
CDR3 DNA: TGTGCCAGCAGATCTAGCGGGAGGGCCGGGGAGCTGTTTTTT
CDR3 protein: CASRSSGRAGELFF

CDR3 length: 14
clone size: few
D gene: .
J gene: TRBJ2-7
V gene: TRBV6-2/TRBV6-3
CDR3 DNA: TGTGCCACCACCTCCCGGGTGGGGGTCTACGAGCAGTACTTC
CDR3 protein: CATTSRVGVYEQYF

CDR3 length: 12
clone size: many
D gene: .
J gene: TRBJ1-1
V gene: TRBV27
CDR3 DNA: TGTGCCAGCAGTGCCGGAGGCCCTGAAGCTTTCTTT
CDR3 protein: CASSAGGPEAFF

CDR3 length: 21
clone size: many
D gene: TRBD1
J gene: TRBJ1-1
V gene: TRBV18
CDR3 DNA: TGTGCCAGCTCAGGACAGGGTATACCCACAACTGGACCCTCAGCGGACACTGAAGCTTTCTTT
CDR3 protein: CASSGQGIPTTGPSADTEAFF

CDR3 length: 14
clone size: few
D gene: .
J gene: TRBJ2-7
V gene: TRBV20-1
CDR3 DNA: TGCAGTGCTGACACCGGGACATTGTCCTACGAGCAGTACTTC
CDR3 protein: CSADTGTLSYEQYF

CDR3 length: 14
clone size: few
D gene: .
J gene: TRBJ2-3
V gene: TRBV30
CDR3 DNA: TGTGCCTGGAGTTCGGGACACGGCACAGATACGCAGTATTTT
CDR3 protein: CAWSSGHGTDTQYF

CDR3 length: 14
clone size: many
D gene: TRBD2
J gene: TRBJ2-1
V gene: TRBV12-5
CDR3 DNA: TGTGCTAGTGGGACTAGCGGGAGGGCCGATGAGCAGTTCTTC
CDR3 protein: CASGTSGRADEQFF

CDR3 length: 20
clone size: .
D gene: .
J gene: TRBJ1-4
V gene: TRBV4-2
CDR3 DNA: TGTGCCAGCAGCCAAGATGAATATCCGGAGATTTTTACAAAAGGCGAAAAACTGTTTTTT
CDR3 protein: CASSQDEYPEIFTKGEKLFF

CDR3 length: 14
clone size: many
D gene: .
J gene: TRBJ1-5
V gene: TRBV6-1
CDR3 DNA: TGTGCCGCCAAATCAGGGTGGGGCAATCAGCCCCAGCATTTT
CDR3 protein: CAAKSGWGNQPQHF

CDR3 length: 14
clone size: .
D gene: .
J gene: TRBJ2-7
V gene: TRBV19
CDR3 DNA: TGTGCCAGTAGCAGTAGCGCCAGCTACTACGAGCAGTACTTC
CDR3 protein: CASSSSASYYEQYF

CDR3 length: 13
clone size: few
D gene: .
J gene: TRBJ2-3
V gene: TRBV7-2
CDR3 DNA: TGTGCCAGCAGTGGAGGGTGGGCAGATACGCAGTATTTT
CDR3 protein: CASSGGWADTQYF

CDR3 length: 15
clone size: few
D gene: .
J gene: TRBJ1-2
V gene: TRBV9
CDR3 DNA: TGTGCCAGCAGCGTAGCCCCCACGGACCTCTATGGCTACACCTTC
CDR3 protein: CASSVAPTDLYGYTF

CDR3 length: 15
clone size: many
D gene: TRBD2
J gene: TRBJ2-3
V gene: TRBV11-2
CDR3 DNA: TGTGCCAGCAGCTTAGTAGCGGGAGAGCACGATACGCAGTATTTT
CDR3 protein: CASSLVAGEHDTQYF

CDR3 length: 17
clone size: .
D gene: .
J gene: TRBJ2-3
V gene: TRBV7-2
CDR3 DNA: TGTGCCAGCAGCTTAGGGGGGCGGGGGACAGGCACAGATACGCAGTATTTT
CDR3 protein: CASSLGGRGTGTDTQYF

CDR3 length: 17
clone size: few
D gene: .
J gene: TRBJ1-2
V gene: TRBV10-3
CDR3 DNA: TGTGCCATCAGTGACCCAAGGACAGCTACCCTTAACTATGGCTACACCTTC
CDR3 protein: CAISDPRTATLNYGYTF

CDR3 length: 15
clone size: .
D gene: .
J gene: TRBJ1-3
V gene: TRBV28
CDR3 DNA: TGTGCCAGCAGTTTATGGGGTTTACGAGGAAACACCATATATTTT
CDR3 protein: CASSLWGLRGNTIYF

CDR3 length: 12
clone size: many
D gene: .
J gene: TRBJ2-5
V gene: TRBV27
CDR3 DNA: TGTGCCAGCAGACTGAACCAAGAGACCCAGTACTTC
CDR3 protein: CASRLNQETQYF

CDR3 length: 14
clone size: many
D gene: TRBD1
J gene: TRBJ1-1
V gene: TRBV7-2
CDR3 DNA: TGTGCCAACGAGGGTGAGGGGGCGCGGACTGAAGCTTTCTTT
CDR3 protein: CANEGEGARTEAFF

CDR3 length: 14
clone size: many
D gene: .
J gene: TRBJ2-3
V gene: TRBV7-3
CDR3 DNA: TGTGCCAGCAGTCAGGAGGGGACCTCAGATACGCAGTATTTT
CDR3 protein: CASSQEGTSDTQYF

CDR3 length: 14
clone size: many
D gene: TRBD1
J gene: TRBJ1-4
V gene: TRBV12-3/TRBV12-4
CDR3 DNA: TGTGCCAGCAGTTTTCTCCAGGGGGGAGAAAAACTGTTTTTT
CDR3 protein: CASSFLQGGEKLFF

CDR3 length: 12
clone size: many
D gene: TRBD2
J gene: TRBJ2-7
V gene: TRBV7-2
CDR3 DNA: TGTGCCAGCAGCTTTAGCGGGTACGAGCAGTACTTC
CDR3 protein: CASSFSGYEQYF

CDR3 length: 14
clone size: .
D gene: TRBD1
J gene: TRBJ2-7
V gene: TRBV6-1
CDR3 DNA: TGTGCCAGCAGGGACAGGGTGAGCTCCTACGAGCAGTACTTC
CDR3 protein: CASRDRVSSYEQYF

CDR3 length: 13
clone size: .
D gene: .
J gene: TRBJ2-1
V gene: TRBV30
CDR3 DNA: TGTGCCTGGAGCTTAGGAGGGAACAATGAGCAGTTCTTC
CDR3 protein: CAWSLGGNNEQFF

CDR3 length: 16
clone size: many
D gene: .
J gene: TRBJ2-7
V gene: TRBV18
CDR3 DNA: TGTGCCAGCTCACCTAACAGCAGGCTGGCGAAGGACGAGCAGTACTTC
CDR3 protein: CASSPNSRLAKDEQYF

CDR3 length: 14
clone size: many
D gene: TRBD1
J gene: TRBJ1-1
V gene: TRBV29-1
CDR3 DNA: TGCAGCGCTGACCCCGGGACAGAAAACACTGAAGCTTTCTTT
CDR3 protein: CSADPGTENTEAFF

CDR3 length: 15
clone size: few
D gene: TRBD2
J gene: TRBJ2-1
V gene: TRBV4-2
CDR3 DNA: TGTGCCAGCAGCCATGGACTAGCGGAGTCCAATGAGCAGTTCTTC
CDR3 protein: CASSHGLAESNEQFF

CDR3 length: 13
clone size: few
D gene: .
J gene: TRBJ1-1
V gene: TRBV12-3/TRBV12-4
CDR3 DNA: TGTGCCAGCAGCAGTGCAGGGTACACTGAAGCTTTCTTT
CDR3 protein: CASSSAGYTEAFF

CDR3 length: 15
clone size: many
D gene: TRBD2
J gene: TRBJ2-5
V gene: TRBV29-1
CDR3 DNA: TGCAGCGTTGCCCATTCTAGCGGGAGCAGGGAGACCCAGTACTTC
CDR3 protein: CSVAHSSGSRETQYF

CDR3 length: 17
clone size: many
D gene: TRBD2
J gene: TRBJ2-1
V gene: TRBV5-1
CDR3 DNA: TGCGCCAGCAGAGAACTAGCGGGAGTGGTTCGTGGCAATGAGCAGTTCTTC
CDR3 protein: CASRELAGVVRGNEQFF

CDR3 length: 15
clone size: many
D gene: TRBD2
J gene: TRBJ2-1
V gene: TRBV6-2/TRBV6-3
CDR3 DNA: TGTGCCAGCTCGACTGGGACTAGCGCCGGGAATGAGCAGTTCTTC
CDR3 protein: CASSTGTSAGNEQFF

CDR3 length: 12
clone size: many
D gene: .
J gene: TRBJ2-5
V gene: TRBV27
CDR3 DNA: TGTGCCAGCAGCGATCGAGGGGCGACCCAGTACTTC
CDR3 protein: CASSDRGATQYF